This T cell receptor (beta chain) is from a study of beta chain features in type 1 diabetes. Study-wide results and caveats: For patients and controls alike, PCR might favor shorter templates to the same degree. Naive, central memory and regulatory TCRB repertoires appeared more similar among patients than healthy donors.

Since all of the isolated RNA was reverse transcribed, expressed TCRB transcripts were what got sequenced. Repertoires were generated with immunoSEQ multiplex PCR, while TCRdb's copy carries only in-frame clones and drops some. The sample contains under 550,000 clones, around 10% of which appear only once. In germline, CDR1 is SGHTA, CDR2 FQGNSA. Trimming removed 5 bases at V and 6 bases at J, with 21 bases between. The CDR3 is made up of 16 amino acids. Only one count was recorded for this clone. Antigen specificity is unknown. Purities over 98% were achieved in all sorted populations. The rearrangement uses TRBV7-2 and TRBJ2-3; D is unresolved. The sequence came from a woman between 18 and 30 years old in good health. Sequencing was done on a sample of naive CD4+ T cells from blood. Here the CDR3 reads CASSPKSGRMTDTQYF. The CDR3 DNA reads TGTGCCAGCAGCCCAAAAAGTGGCAGGATGACTGATACGCAGTATTTT.